This record looks at one T cell receptor beta chain sequence and its context. TCRdb's table, derived via immunoSEQ multiplex PCR, lists solely in-frame clones and lacks some. In the table there are 150,000 to 200,000 clones, about 81% of which are singletons. The entry originates in a study of blood T cell repertoires in COVID-19. V was shortened by 6 bases and J by 6 bases, with 15 bases between the two germline ends. Germline-derived CDR1 and CDR2 are MNHEY and SMNVEV (reference sequence). The CDR3 sequence is 13 residues long. Sequenced: peripheral blood. This clonotype was sampled from a woman of 80 years or more with COVID-19, enrolled during active disease. The gene calls are TRBV27 and TRBJ2-7, with D possibly TRBD1 on 6 matching bases. The DNA for the CDR3 is TGTGCCAGCAGCGAGTCTCAGGGGCCCGAGCAGTACTTC. Its protein product is CASSESQGPEQYF.